The 31 T cell receptor beta chains presented below share a single source sample, sequenced in a study of CD8 T cells in Susac syndrome. Random hexamers were used to reverse transcribe the RNA input (roughly 0.5 to 1 ug). TCRdb fed the immunoSEQ multiplex PCR reads into MiXCR, producing one record per CDR3 protein. This sample has 85,000 to 130,000 distinct CDR3 sequences, with approximately 95% found just once. The sample consisted of CD8+ T cells from PBMCs. The receptor source for this set is a human donor with Susac syndrome.

The chain combines TRBV12-3 or TRBV12-4 with TRBJ2-5; D remains ambiguous. This CDR3 contains 12 residues. V lost 2 bases, J lost 5 bases, and 6 bases lay in between. CDR3 coding DNA: TGTGCCAGCAGTTTATTTGGGGAGACCCAGTACTTC. Amino acid sequence: CASSLFGETQYF.

The V gene is TRBV25-1, the J gene TRBJ1-2; 8 nucleotides match TRBD1. The junction had 5 bases not matched to a gene; V was cut back by 5 bases and J by 3 bases. Germline assignment: CDR1 MGHDK and CDR2 SYGVNS. The CDR3 is 14 amino acids. The CDR3 DNA reads as TGTGCCAGCAGTTTCAGGGGGCGCGACTATGGCTACACCTTC. It is translated as CASSFRGRDYGYTF.

V and J are TRBV20-1 and TRBJ2-7; TRBD1 matches 7 bases. Per the germline V gene, CDR1 is DFQATT and CDR2 is SNEGSKA (reference sequence). The V segment lost 3 bases and the J segment 3 bases; nucleotides outside the gene matches: 5. The length of the CDR3 is 13 residues. CDR3 in DNA: TGCAGTGCTAGGGGACAGTCGAGCTACGAGCAGTACTTC. Its protein product is CSARGQSSYEQYF.

This sequence joins TRBV9 and TRBJ2-3; maybe TRBD1 (5 bases). Germline values: CDR1 SGDLS, CDR2 YYNGEE. V lost 2 bases and J 5 bases, leaving 6 bases between the germline ends. CDR3 length: 12 amino acids. CDR3 protein: CASSVQGDTQYF. The CDR3 DNA sequence: TGTGCCAGCAGCGTTCAGGGAGATACGCAGTATTTT.

The V call is TRBV18, the J call TRBJ2-3; 8 bases match TRBD2. J lost 6 bases, V lost 4 bases, and 18 bases had no gene match. Germline CDR1 and CDR2: KGHSH and LQKENI. This CDR3 spans 18 amino acids. CDR3 nucleotide sequence: TGTGCCAGCTCACTCGCCTCTAGCGGGCTCGGGCATCTGGATACGCAGTATTTT. This sequence encodes CASSLASSGLGHLDTQYF. The full variable domain, in which reference TRBV18 and TRBJ2-3 provide the parts outside the CDR3, is NAGVMQNPRHLVRRRGQEARLRCSPMKGHSHVYWYRQLPEEGLKFMVYLQKENIIDESGMPKERFSAEFPKEGPSILRIQQVVRGDSAAYFCASSLASSGLGHLDTQYFGPGTRLTVL.

The chain employs TRBV5-6 and TRBJ1-1; D unclear. Per the germline V gene, CDR1 is SGHDT and CDR2 is YYEEEE. The CDR3 spans 12 residues. V was shortened by 2 bases and J by 1 base, with 3 bases between the two germline ends. The CDR3: CASSFANTEAFF. CDR3 nucleotides: TGTGCCAGCAGCTTCGCGAACACTGAAGCTTTCTTT.

This chain joins TRBV3-1 and TRBJ2-4, with D tentatively TRBD2 (5 bases). Per the germline V gene, CDR1 is LGHDT and CDR2 is YNNKEL (reference sequence). V lost 6 bases to trimming and J lost 1 base, with 16 bases between them. The CDR3 runs to 16 residues. The CDR3: CASSPPRDLAKNIQYF. Here the CDR3 DNA reads TGTGCCAGCAGTCCTCCGAGGGATCTCGCCAAAAACATTCAGTACTTC. The whole variable domain, remainder taken from reference TRBV3-1 and TRBJ2-4, is DTAVSQTPKYLVTQMGNDKSIKCEQNLGHDTMYWYKQDSKKFLKIMFSYNNKELIINETVPNRFSPKSPDKAHLNLHINSLELGDSAVYFCASSPPRDLAKNIQYFGAGTRLSVL.

The V and J genes are TRBV11-2 and TRBJ2-5, with 8 nucleotides matching TRBD2. Unmatched junction bases numbered 4, after V lost 2 bases and J lost 14 bases. Germline CDR1 SGHAT, CDR2 FQNNGV. The length of the CDR3 is 11 residues. The CDR3 DNA sequence: TGTGCCAGCAGCTTAACTGGACTAGCCTACTTC. Translating gives CASSLTGLAYF.

The chain uses TRBV7-6 and TRBJ2-7; TRBD2 aligns across 8 bases. CDR1 SGHVS and CDR2 FNYEAQ come from the germline V gene. This CDR3 has 14 residues. Losses at the gene ends were 0 bases for V and 6 bases for J; bases not matched to a gene: 4. The CDR3 nucleotides read TGTGCCAGCAGCTTAGCGGGCGGGGGGAGCGAGCAGTACTTC. Protein product: CASSLAGGGSEQYF.

The chain joins TRBV5-4 to TRBJ2-1; D remains ambiguous. Trimming stripped 4 bases from V and 5 bases from J, with 10 bases between. The CDR3 extends over 13 amino acids. Per the germline V gene, CDR1 is SGHNT and CDR2 is YYREEE (reference sequence). The CDR3: CASSPTTDNEQFF. CDR3 nucleotides: TGTGCCAGCAGCCCAACTACAGACAATGAGCAGTTCTTC.

This clonotype was seen only a few times. CDR3 in DNA: TGTGCCAGCAGCTTTAGTTACGGAGCAGATACGCAGTATTTT. Translating it yields CASSFSYGADTQYF. This chain joins TRBV13 and TRBJ2-3; D ambiguous. Germline V gene data show CDR1 as PRHDT and CDR2 as FYEKMQ (reference sequence). Trimming removed 3 bases from V and 4 bases from J, with 11 bases in between. The CDR3 consists of 14 residues.

This sequence joins TRBV29-1 and TRBJ2-3; 8 bases align to TRBD2. V shed 3 bases, J shed 8 bases, and the junction held 19 bases outside the gene matches. Germline V gene data show CDR1 as SQVTM and CDR2 as ANQGSEA. The CDR3 loop spans 17 amino acids. Here the CDR3 reads CSVDFPAGKREMGTQYF. DNA for the CDR3: TGCAGCGTTGATTTCCCCGCGGGGAAGCGGGAGATGGGTACGCAGTATTTT.

The chain employs TRBV6-1 and TRBJ2-1; D uncertain. Trimming removed 6 bases at V and 6 bases at J, with 15 bases between. The CDR3 totals 14 residues. Germline assignment: CDR1 MNHNS and CDR2 SASEGT. The DNA of the CDR3 is TGTGCCAGCAGACCGGCTTCGGGCTTCAATGAGCAGTTCTTC. Translating gives CASRPASGFNEQFF.

This clonotype was detected once. The chain combines TRBV12-3 or TRBV12-4 with TRBJ2-3; unclear D gene. The CDR3 totals 14 residues. V was clipped by 2 bases and J by 2 bases, with 8 bases between them. CDR3 protein: CASSLLGATDTQYF. The CDR3 DNA is TGTGCCAGCAGTTTACTAGGTGCCACAGATACGCAGTATTTT.

This chain uses TRBV9 with TRBJ2-1; no definite D call. V lost 0 bases and J lost 0, with 13 bases in between. The CDR3 is made up of 17 amino acids. CDR1 SGDLS and CDR2 YYNGEE come from the germline V gene. CDR3 in DNA: TGTGCCAGCAGCGTAGCTCGGGTCCCGAGCTCCTACAATGAGCAGTTCTTC. As protein: CASSVARVPSSYNEQFF.

The chain couples TRBV15 to TRBJ2-3; D not resolved. The CDR3 covers 15 residues. Trimming stripped 1 base from V and 0 bases from J, with 8 bases between. The germline gives CDR1 LNHNV, CDR2 YYDKDF (reference sequence). The CDR3 DNA is TGTGCCACCAGCAGAGCCTCGATAAGCACAGATACGCAGTATTTT. Amino acid sequence: CATSRASISTDTQYF.

The chain employs TRBV24-1 and TRBJ1-5; D is possibly TRBD1 (5 bases). CDR1 and CDR2 from the germline V gene are KGHDR and SFDVKD. This CDR3 has 14 amino acids. The V gene lost 8 bases and the J gene lost 1 base, with 11 bases spanning the gap. For the CDR3, the DNA is TGTGCCACCAAAGGGACCGAGAGCAATCAGCCCCAGCATTTT. Translating it yields CATKGTESNQPQHF.

This clonotype is a singleton in its sample. The V call is TRBV19, the J call TRBJ2-6; D gene ambiguous. Germline V gene sequence: CDR1 LNHDA, CDR2 SQIVND (reference sequence). The CDR3 is 14 amino acids. Trimming left V 7 bases short and J 0 bases short, with 7 bases between. The CDR3 coding sequence is TGTGCCAGTAATGATTTCTCTGGGGCCAACGTCCTGACTTTC. Its translation is CASNDFSGANVLTF. The full variable domain, completed using reference TRBV19 and TRBJ2-6, is DGGITQSPKYLFRKEGQNVTLSCEQNLNHDAMYWYRQDPGQGLRLIYYSQIVNDFQKGDIAEGYSVSREKKESFPLTVTSAQKNPTAFYLCASNDFSGANVLTFGAGSRLTVL.

The V gene is TRBV19, the J gene TRBJ1-5; D perhaps matches TRBD1 (5 bases). The CDR3 runs 13 residues. CDR1 and CDR2 from the germline V gene are LNHDA and SQIVND (reference sequence). V was cut by 3 bases and J by 5 bases, with 8 bases left in between. The CDR3 DNA is TGTGCCAGTAGTATGGCGGGGCATCAGCCCCAGCATTTT. Translated: CASSMAGHQPQHF.

This chain uses TRBV6-1 with TRBJ2-1; 10 positions agree with TRBD2. V lost 1 base to trimming and J lost 8 bases; unmatched junction nucleotides: 8. CDR3 length equals 16 residues. Germline V gene lookup returns CDR1 MNHNS and CDR2 SASEGT. The CDR3 sequence is CASSEGERGGRDEQFF. The CDR3 region has the DNA TGTGCCAGCAGTGAAGGGGAGCGGGGGGGGCGCGATGAGCAGTTCTTC.

V gene TRBV3-1 combines with J gene TRBJ2-3, with a possible D match to TRBD2 (5 bases). This CDR3 has 15 amino acids. V lost 1 base to trimming and J lost 2 bases, with 10 bases between them. Germline V gene data show CDR1 as LGHDT and CDR2 as YNNKEL (reference sequence). The CDR3 DNA reads TGTGCCAGCAGCCAAGCACTAGAGGCCACAGATACGCAGTATTTT. Translation gives CASSQALEATDTQYF.

The V call is TRBV20-1, the J call TRBJ2-7; no definite D call. V lost 2 bases and J 3 bases, leaving 17 bases between the germline ends. CDR1 is DFQATT, CDR2 SNEGSKA, per germline (reference sequence). The CDR3 runs 15 residues. The CDR3 loop reads CSARPIAGLYYEQYF. The CDR3, as DNA: TGCAGTGCTAGACCTATAGCAGGTCTATACTACGAGCAGTACTTC.

The V gene is TRBV20-1, the J gene TRBJ2-2, with a tentative D call TRBD2 (6 bases). CDR3 length: 13 amino acids. The V end was cut by 5 bases, the J end by 3 bases, with 10 bases between. CDR1 DFQATT and CDR2 SNEGSKA come from the germline V gene (reference sequence). The CDR3 region has the DNA TGCAGTGCTTCGACTAGACACACCGGGGAGCTGTTTTTT. Amino acids: CSASTRHTGELFF.

V and J are TRBV6-2 or TRBV6-3 and TRBJ1-1; the D is unclear. V lost 7 bases to trimming and J lost 3 bases, with 6 bases between them. CDR1 is MNHEY, CDR2 SVGEGT, per germline. The CDR3 has 11 residues. The CDR3: CASTRYTEAFF. The CDR3 DNA reads as TGTGCCAGCACCCGGTACACTGAAGCTTTCTTT.

The chain recombines TRBV6-6 with TRBJ1-6; tentatively, D is TRBD1 (6 bases). The CDR3 covers 10 residues. Germline CDR1 is MNHNY and CDR2 is SVGAGI (reference sequence). CDR3 sequence (DNA): TGTGCAACAGGGAATTCACCCCTCCACTTT. It codes for CATGNSPLHF.

This clonotype was counted a few times. The J gene is TRBJ2-5, the V gene TRBV12-3 or TRBV12-4; no definite D call. V was cut by 6 bases and J by 1 base, with 12 bases left in between. This CDR3 has 14 amino acids. The CDR3 DNA is TGTGCCAGCAGCCCCGGCACCTCCCAAGAGACCCAGTACTTC. Its protein is CASSPGTSQETQYF.

The rearrangement links TRBV3-1 to TRBJ1-3; D not certain. Per germline, CDR1 LGHDT and CDR2 YNNKEL (reference sequence). V gave up 5 bases and J gave up 0 bases, with 11 bases separating them. There are 15 residues in the CDR3. The DNA for the CDR3 is TGTGCCAGCAGCGAAAACCGAGACTCTGGAAACACCATATATTTT. This codes for CASSENRDSGNTIYF. Together with reference TRBV3-1 and TRBJ1-3, the CDR3 gives the full variable domain: DTAVSQTPKYLVTQMGNDKSIKCEQNLGHDTMYWYKQDSKKFLKIMFSYNNKELIINETVPNRFSPKSPDKAHLNLHINSLELGDSAVYFCASSENRDSGNTIYFGEGSWLTVV.

A few counts support this clonotype. V gene TRBV4-1 combines with J gene TRBJ2-7; D call uncertain. Per the germline V gene, CDR1 is MGHRA and CDR2 is YSYEKL. This CDR3 has 13 residues. Trimming stripped 3 bases from V and 4 bases from J, with 10 bases between. The CDR3 sequence: CASSHPGDYEQYF. The CDR3 nucleotides read TGCGCCAGCAGCCATCCAGGCGATTACGAGCAGTACTTC.

The chain recombines TRBV16 with TRBJ1-1; D ambiguous. V was pared by 0 bases and J by 8 bases, with 4 bases between. This CDR3 contains 11 residues. The germline gives CDR1 KGHSY, CDR2 FQNENV. The CDR3 bases are TGTGCCAGCAGCCAATCGGCAGAAGCTTTCTTT. It encodes CASSQSAEAFF.

V usage is TRBV5-6 and J usage is TRBJ2-1; 14 positions match TRBD2. V gave up 0 bases and J gave up 2 bases; unmatched junction bases: 4. The CDR3 spans 18 residues. CDR1 is SGHDT and CDR2 is YYEEEE in the germline V gene. This CDR3 is CASSLGLAGGQTYNEQFF. Here the CDR3 DNA reads TGTGCCAGCAGCTTGGGACTAGCGGGGGGGCAAACCTACAATGAGCAGTTCTTC.

CDR3 coding DNA: TGTGCCAGTCGTTTGGTCTACAATGAGCAGTTCTTC. Protein product: CASRLVYNEQFF. V gene TRBV7-9 combines with J gene TRBJ2-1; D is uncertain. CDR3 length: 12 amino acids. V lost 9 bases and J 3 bases, leaving 9 bases between the germline ends. Germline CDR1 and CDR2: SEHNR and FQNEAQ (reference sequence). The full variable domain, its missing parts supplied by reference TRBV7-9 and TRBJ2-1, is DTGVSQNPRHKITKRGQNVTFRCDPISEHNRLYWYRQTLGQGPEFLTYFQNEAQLEKSRLLSDRFSAERPKGSFSTLEIQRTEQGDSAMYLCASRLVYNEQFFGPGTRLTVL.